This T cell receptor (beta chain) was captured by sequencing in a study of blood T cells in healthy people across ages. Details on this clonotype: Its antigen is undetermined.

Findings and limits, study-wide: More naive CD4+ cells and higher diversity were found in long-lived than in aged donors.

A second PCR of roughly 7 to 11 cycles used a sample-barcoded 5' primer and a J-beta primer mix. Using its own MiXCR run on the 5' RACE reads, TCRdb lists one record per CDR3 protein. The sample records roughly 1.5 million distinct CDR3 sequences, roughly two fifths being singletons. The individuals who served as donors were healthy Caucasians living in Russia, aged about 6 to 100. Germline V CDR1 and CDR2: DFQATT, SNEGSKA (reference sequence). The CDR3 runs to 12 residues. Trimming removed 1 base from V and 6 bases from J, with 9 bases in between. The receptor comes from a young woman in good health. The chain links TRBV20-1 to TRBJ1-2, with D maybe TRBD1 (5 bases). Sequences were obtained from blood. The CDR3 spells CSARGQGHGYTF. CDR3 DNA sequence: TGCAGTGCTAGAGGGCAGGGACATGGCTACACCTTC.